Each of the 18 T cell receptor beta chains below was sequenced from the same sample in a study of blood T cell repertoires in COVID-19. Here immunoSEQ multiplex PCR was the method, and the copy in TCRdb shows in-frame clones only, minus some. The top ten hold roughly 9.8% of the sample, which has roughly 100,000 clones, about 76% seen once. Sequencing was performed on peripheral blood. All receptors come from a woman of 80 years or more with acute or convalescent COVID-19.

This chain links TRBV29-1 with TRBJ2-4; D remains unclear. Germline CDR1 is SQVTM and CDR2 is ANQGSEA. V was pared by 1 base and J by 0 bases, with 7 bases between. CDR3 length equals 14 residues. This CDR3 reads CSVEGGQAKNIQYF. DNA for the CDR3: TGCAGCGTTGAAGGTGGCCAAGCCAAAAACATTCAGTACTTC.

The gene calls are TRBV19 and TRBJ1-5; maybe TRBD1 (6 bases). The CDR3 is 15 residues long. Germline V gives CDR1 LNHDA, CDR2 SQIVND (reference sequence). The V and J ends lost 7 bases and 6 bases respectively, with 19 bases between them. As DNA, the CDR3 is TGTGCCAGTACCGCAGGTCCAGGGGTGGGTCAGCCCCAGCATTTT. This codes for CASTAGPGVGQPQHF.

V and J are TRBV2 and TRBJ2-5; TRBD2 is a possible D gene (6 bases). This CDR3 is 15 amino acids long. The germline gives CDR1 SNHLY, CDR2 FYNNEI. The V end was cut by 4 bases, the J end by 7 bases, with 19 bases between. The CDR3 DNA reads as TGTGCCAGCAGTGGAGGCGGGGTCCTGAGGGGGACCCAGTACTTC. It yields the protein CASSGGGVLRGTQYF.

The rearrangement joins TRBV24-1 to TRBJ2-2; TRBD1 matches 10 bases. This CDR3 comprises 14 residues. The junction had 4 bases not matched to a gene; V was cut back by 2 bases and J by 11 bases. The V gene's germline CDR1 is KGHDR and CDR2 SFDVKD. CDR3 in DNA: TGTGCCACCAGTGATTCGGACAGGGGGTCTGAGCTGTTTTTT. As protein: CATSDSDRGSELFF.

This sequence joins TRBV19 and TRBJ2-7, with 8 bases aligning to TRBD2. V was pared by 2 bases and J by 2 bases, with 8 bases of the junction left unmatched. Germline CDR1 reads LNHDA; CDR2 reads SQIVND (reference sequence). The CDR3 spans 16 residues. The CDR3 sequence: CASSIWSGSVAYEQYF. CDR3 coding DNA: TGTGCCAGTAGTATATGGAGCGGGAGTGTCGCCTACGAGCAGTACTTC.

The chain recombines TRBV5-1 with TRBJ2-4, with TRBD2 identical over 8 bases. Trimming at V came to 4 bases and at J to 1 base, leaving 10 bases not matched to a gene. Germline CDR1 SGHRS, CDR2 YFSETQ. The CDR3 has 17 residues. CDR3 amino acids: CASSLDRLARAKNIQYF. CDR3 DNA: TGCGCCAGCAGCCTTGATCGACTAGCGAGGGCCAAAAACATTCAGTACTTC.

The chain recombines TRBV19 with TRBJ1-4, with 7 nucleotides matching TRBD1. CDR1 LNHDA and CDR2 SQIVND come from the germline V gene (reference sequence). The CDR3 is 15 amino acids. Trimming removed 0 bases from V and 7 bases from J; junction bases left unmatched: 5. The CDR3 is CASSIEEGAGEKLFF. The CDR3 bases are TGTGCCAGTAGTATAGAGGAGGGGGCCGGTGAAAAACTGTTTTTT.

Points on this clone: Other DNA sequences in this specimen translate into the identical CDR3. This chain joins TRBV27 and TRBJ2-7, with 9 bases identical to TRBD1. The junction had 5 bases not matched to a gene; V was cut back by 5 bases and J by 3 bases. The CDR3 runs to 14 residues. Germline assignment: CDR1 MNHEY and CDR2 SMNVEV (reference sequence). The CDR3 sequence: CASSLGTGFYEQYF. The CDR3 DNA reads TGTGCCAGCAGTCTCGGGACAGGGTTCTACGAGCAGTACTTC.

The chain's CDR3 is CASSQAVGRSNQPQHF. CDR3 in DNA: TGCGCCAGCAGCCAAGCGGTGGGCCGAAGCAATCAGCCCCAGCATTTT. The chain employs TRBV4-1 and TRBJ1-5; D unresolved. Trimming shortened V by 1 base and J by 1 base, and 11 bases separated the two germline ends. CDR3 length equals 16 residues. The germline gives CDR1 MGHRA, CDR2 YSYEKL.

The chain has TRBV18 and TRBJ1-2, with D tentatively TRBD1 (6 bases). Germline V CDR1 and CDR2: KGHSH, LQKENI. The CDR3 length is 14 residues. Trimming shortened V by 4 bases and J by 6 bases, and 15 bases separated the two germline ends. CDR3 sequence: CASSQDSGADGYTF. CDR3 nucleotide sequence: TGTGCCAGCTCACAGGACAGCGGCGCCGATGGCTACACCTTC.

This chain joins TRBV6-5 and TRBJ2-3; 13 bases align to TRBD2. The V gene end was trimmed by 0 bases and the J gene end by 7 bases; junction bases not matched to a gene: 4. Per the germline V gene, CDR1 is MNHEY and CDR2 is SVGAGI. The CDR3 extends over 16 amino acids. The CDR3 protein is CASSYSTSGGMNTQYF. CDR3 bases: TGTGCCAGCAGTTACTCGACTAGCGGGGGGATGAATACGCAGTATTTT.

V and J are TRBV15 and TRBJ1-2; TRBD1 agrees at 9 bases. The CDR3 is 12 amino acids. Germline V gene data show CDR1 as LNHNV and CDR2 as YYDKDF (reference sequence). Trimming at V came to 5 bases and at J to 5 bases, leaving 0 bases not matched to a gene. Here the CDR3 DNA reads TGTGCCACCAGCGGGACAGGGTATGGCTACACCTTC. Protein: CATSGTGYGYTF. The variable domain in full, completed from reference TRBV15 and TRBJ1-2, reads DAMVIQNPRYQVTQFGKPVTLSCSQTLNHNVMYWYQQKSSQAPKLLFHYYDKDFNNEADTPDNFQSRRPNTSFCFLDIRSPGLGDTAMYLCATSGTGYGYTFGSGTRLTVV.

The rearrangement joins TRBV30 to TRBJ1-3; D unclear. V gave up 2 bases and J gave up 4 bases, with 6 bases separating them. This CDR3 spans 12 amino acids. Germline assignment: CDR1 GTSNPN and CDR2 SVGIG (reference sequence). The CDR3 spells CAWSPSGNTIYF. The CDR3 region has the DNA TGTGCCTGGAGTCCATCCGGAAACACCATATATTTT.

This chain joins TRBV6-5 and TRBJ1-1, with D possibly being TRBD1 (6 bases). The CDR3 has 14 residues. V lost 6 bases and J lost 0, with 11 bases in between. The germline gives CDR1 MNHEY, CDR2 SVGAGI. The CDR3 spells CASSLYRVNTEAFF. The CDR3 DNA sequence: TGTGCCAGCAGCCTATACAGGGTGAACACTGAAGCTTTCTTT.

The chain combines TRBV29-1 with TRBJ1-2, with D uncertain. CDR1 SQVTM and CDR2 ANQGSEA come from the germline V gene. The CDR3 is 11 amino acids. The CDR3 DNA is TGCAGTGGCGGGGAAGGGTATGGCTACACCTTC. It specifies CSGGEGYGYTF.

The rearrangement uses TRBV12-3 or TRBV12-4 and TRBJ1-3; D perhaps matches TRBD1 (5 bases). CDR3 size: 13 residues. The V gene lost 6 bases and the J gene lost 3 bases, with 9 bases spanning the gap. CDR3 residues: CASRPRVGNTIYF. The CDR3 DNA is TGTGCCAGCAGACCCAGGGTTGGAAACACCATATATTTT.

This chain links TRBV6-5 with TRBJ2-1, with TRBD2 matching 9 bases. Losses at the gene ends were 6 bases for V and 7 bases for J; bases not matched to a gene: 4. Per the germline V gene, CDR1 is MNHEY and CDR2 is SVGAGI. The CDR3 is 13 amino acids. The CDR3 region is CASSLAGGNEQFF. The CDR3, as DNA: TGTGCCAGCAGCCTGGCGGGAGGGAATGAGCAGTTCTTC.

The chain carries TRBV4-3 and TRBJ1-2; D may be TRBD1 (5 bases). CDR3 length: 16 residues. V shed 0 bases and J shed 3 bases, with 14 bases lying between them. The V gene's germline CDR1 is LGHNA and CDR2 YSLEER. CDR3: CASSQDWGRADYGYTF. The CDR3 nucleotides read TGCGCCAGCAGCCAAGATTGGGGCAGGGCCGACTATGGCTACACCTTC.